The source of this T cell receptor (beta chain) is a study of shared clonotypes between healthy human individuals. With regard to this clone: Its antigen is unidentified. This specimen includes other DNA sequences encoding the same CDR3.

The CDR3 has 14 amino acids. The germline CDR1 and CDR2 sequences are MNHNY and SVGAGI (reference sequence). The V gene lost 0 bases and the J gene lost 4 bases, with 10 bases spanning the gap. Study-wide results and limits: It was observed that roughly 5.5% of naive CD4 clonotypes were shared across several donors.

Profiled with immunoSEQ multiplex PCR; TCRdb holds only in-frame clones, not every one. The table shows some 2,000,000 clones, with roughly 95% occurring only once. Every contributor of samples was a Caucasian grown-up residing in Nashville, Tennessee. A split of CD4+ cells into CD45RA+ naive and CD45RA-negative memory subsets was performed. The chain employs TRBV6-6 and TRBJ2-7; D possibly corresponds to TRBD2 (5 bases). The receptor comes from a young man in good health. The sequencing input was naive CD4+ T cells sorted from blood. Subset here: CD45RA+ positively selected. CDR3 sequence reads: CASSYSRAEYEQYF. CDR3 DNA: TGTGCCAGCAGTTACTCGAGGGCCGAATACGAGCAGTACTTC.